The rows below give T cell receptor beta chains drawn from one sample of a study of T cell responses to AZD1222 COVID-19 vaccine. The data were produced by immunoSEQ multiplex PCR, yet TCRdb's version contains in-frame clones alone and is incomplete. The sample has about 56,000 clones; 70% to 90% are singletons. The source material was peripheral blood, sampled on day 0 of AZD1222 vaccination. These receptors originate from an adult in good health. Both conserved end residues are part of each CDR3. A D gene is named only where the DNA matches it firmly. Size is stated for part of the rows, as once, few or many counts, or as a class when the clone is expanded.

J: TRBJ1-1; V: TRBV18; D: TRBD1; size: NA; CDR3: CASSPMTGRNTEAFF; DNA: TGTGCCAGCTCACCCATGACAGGGCGAAACACTGAAGCTTTCTTT
J: TRBJ1-1; V: TRBV6-5; D: NA; size: NA; CDR3: CASTKGGMNTEAFF; DNA: TGTGCCAGCACTAAGGGGGGAATGAACACTGAAGCTTTCTTT
J: TRBJ2-7; V: TRBV27; D: NA; size: few; CDR3: CASSLHGILYEQYF; DNA: TGTGCCAGCAGTTTGCACGGGATACTCTACGAGCAGTACTTC
J: TRBJ2-2; V: TRBV7-9; D: NA; size: NA; CDR3: CASSLEVPTGELFF; DNA: TGTGCCAGCAGCTTAGAGGTGCCGACCGGGGAGCTGTTTTTT
J: TRBJ1-5; V: TRBV20-1; D: NA; size: NA; CDR3: CSASSGSNQPQHF; DNA: TGCAGTGCTAGTTCGGGGAGCAATCAGCCCCAGCATTTT
J: TRBJ2-1; V: TRBV29-1; D: NA; size: NA; CDR3: CSVDEKRGLSNEQFF; DNA: TGCAGCGTTGACGAGAAAAGAGGCCTCTCTAATGAGCAGTTCTTC
J: TRBJ1-5; V: TRBV15; D: NA; size: few; CDR3: CATSRASGAQHF; DNA: TGTGCCACCAGCAGGGCTAGCGGGGCCCAGCATTTT
J: TRBJ1-1; V: TRBV28; D: NA; size: NA; CDR3: CASSLGRDHNF; DNA: TGTGCCAGCAGTCTAGGGAGGGATCATAATTTT
J: TRBJ1-1; V: TRBV18; D: NA; size: NA; CDR3: CASSLNQGSSRAAFF; DNA: TGTGCCAGCTCACTAAATCAGGGGTCGTCAAGAGCGGCTTTCTTT
J: TRBJ1-6; V: TRBV19; D: TRBD1; size: NA; CDR3: CASSTGQAEGARSPLHF; DNA: TGTGCCAGTAGTACGGGACAGGCGGAAGGGGCTAGGTCACCCCTCCACTTT
J: TRBJ2-1; V: TRBV25-1; D: TRBD1; size: NA; CDR3: CASSESGGSRVYNEQFF; DNA: TGTGCCAGCAGTGAGTCAGGGGGTTCTCGGGTCTACAATGAGCAGTTCTTC
J: TRBJ2-3; V: TRBV6-1; D: NA; size: NA; CDR3: CASSDVDRLTDTQYF; DNA: TGTGCCAGCAGTGATGTGGACCGACTCACAGATACGCAGTATTTT
J: TRBJ2-7; V: TRBV27; D: TRBD2; size: once; CDR3: CASSPSMGGRLYEQYF; DNA: TGTGCCAGCAGTCCGTCAATGGGCGGGAGGCTCTACGAGCAGTACTTC
J: TRBJ2-1; V: TRBV4-2; D: TRBD2; size: NA; CDR3: CASSQDLAGGYNEQFF; DNA: TGTGCCAGCAGCCAAGATTTAGCGGGGGGCTACAATGAGCAGTTCTTC
J: TRBJ2-1; V: TRBV5-1; D: TRBD1; size: NA; CDR3: CASLPGQGGGNEQFF; DNA: TGCGCCAGCTTACCGGGACAGGGGGGTGGCAATGAGCAGTTCTTC
J: TRBJ2-7; V: TRBV6-2/TRBV6-3; D: NA; size: NA; CDR3: CASSYEALGNEQYF; DNA: TGTGCCAGCAGTTACGAGGCCCTAGGGAACGAGCAGTACTTC
J: TRBJ1-1; V: TRBV6-5; D: NA; size: NA; CDR3: CASRWRQEAFF; DNA: TGTGCCAGCAGATGGAGACAGGAAGCTTTCTTT
J: TRBJ2-1; V: TRBV6-4; D: TRBD1; size: NA; CDR3: CASSDGTGGHNEQFF; DNA: TGTGCCAGCAGTGACGGGACAGGGGGCCACAATGAGCAGTTCTTC
J: TRBJ1-2; V: TRBV30; D: NA; size: once; CDR3: CAWSLGLADLGGYTF; DNA: TGTGCCTGGAGTCTCGGACTGGCGGATCTTGGGGGCTACACCTTC
J: TRBJ1-6; V: TRBV2; D: NA; size: NA; CDR3: CASRQGGGYNSPLHF; DNA: TGTGCCAGCCGGCAGGGAGGAGGTTATAATTCACCCCTCCACTTT
J: TRBJ2-7; V: TRBV12-3/TRBV12-4; D: NA; size: few; CDR3: CASSLPPVYEQYF; DNA: TGTGCCAGCAGTTTACCCCCAGTGTACGAGCAGTACTTC
J: TRBJ2-1; V: TRBV5-1; D: NA; size: NA; CDR3: CASSWGQGASSYNEQFF; DNA: TGCGCCAGCAGCTGGGGCCAGGGTGCAAGCTCCTACAATGAGCAGTTCTTC
J: TRBJ1-6; V: TRBV5-6; D: TRBD1; size: NA; CDR3: CASNTGDSPLHF; DNA: TGTGCCAGCAACACAGGGGATTCACCCCTCCACTTT
J: TRBJ2-2; V: TRBV3-1/TRBV3-2; D: NA; size: NA; CDR3: CASSLRGASGELFF; DNA: TGTGCCAGCAGCCTCCGGGGGGCCTCCGGGGAGCTGTTTTTT
J: TRBJ1-1; V: TRBV7-6; D: TRBD1; size: NA; CDR3: CASSLARGTVNTEAFF; DNA: TGTGCCAGCAGCTTAGCGCGAGGGACAGTAAACACTGAAGCTTTCTTT
J: TRBJ1-6; V: TRBV6-5; D: TRBD1; size: NA; CDR3: CASSRTGDNSPLHF; DNA: TGTGCCAGCAGTCGGACAGGGGATAATTCACCCCTCCACTTT
J: TRBJ1-2; V: TRBV2; D: NA; size: NA; CDR3: CASSESQSKGYTF; DNA: TGTGCCAGCAGTGAAAGCCAGTCGAAAGGCTACACCTTC
J: TRBJ2-5; V: TRBV5-1; D: NA; size: NA; CDR3: CASSFQETQYF; DNA: TGCGCCAGCAGCTTCCAAGAGACCCAGTACTTC
J: TRBJ1-3; V: TRBV6-1; D: NA; size: NA; CDR3: CASSEGGLSGNTIYF; DNA: TGTGCCAGCAGTGAAGGGGGCCTCTCTGGAAACACCATATATTTT
J: TRBJ2-2; V: TRBV19; D: NA; size: NA; CDR3: CASSDLVGGELFF; DNA: TGTGCCAGTAGTGACCTAGTGGGAGGGGAGCTGTTTTTT
J: TRBJ2-7; V: TRBV28; D: NA; size: NA; CDR3: CASTRTSYEQYF; DNA: TGTGCCAGCACTCGTACTAGTTACGAGCAGTACTTC
J: TRBJ2-1; V: TRBV28; D: NA; size: NA; CDR3: CASSLSSYNEQFF; DNA: TGTGCCAGCAGTTTGAGCTCCTACAATGAGCAGTTCTTC
J: TRBJ2-1; V: TRBV5-4; D: NA; size: few; CDR3: CASSLRGAGYNEQFF; DNA: TGTGCCAGCAGCTTGCGGGGGGCGGGTTACAATGAGCAGTTCTTC
J: TRBJ2-5; V: TRBV27; D: TRBD1; size: NA; CDR3: CASTPFKGQQETQYF; DNA: TGTGCCAGCACCCCGTTCAAGGGACAGCAAGAGACCCAGTACTTC
J: TRBJ1-1; V: TRBV7-3; D: NA; size: NA; CDR3: CASSLTGVLDTEAFF; DNA: TGTGCCAGCAGCTTAACGGGGGTCTTGGACACTGAAGCTTTCTTT
J: TRBJ1-2; V: TRBV2; D: NA; size: NA; CDR3: CASSGTYGYTF; DNA: TGTGCCAGCAGTGGGACGTATGGCTACACCTTC
J: TRBJ1-5; V: TRBV10-3; D: NA; size: NA; CDR3: CAISESMYKMNQPQHF; DNA: TGTGCCATCAGTGAGTCGATGTACAAGATGAATCAGCCCCAGCATTTT
J: TRBJ1-1; V: TRBV4-1; D: NA; size: NA; CDR3: CASSQEGAQVNTEAFF; DNA: TGCGCCAGCAGCCAAGAGGGGGCACAGGTGAACACTGAAGCTTTCTTT
J: TRBJ1-1; V: TRBV18; D: NA; size: NA; CDR3: CASSPTVVGNTEAFF; DNA: TGTGCCAGCTCACCTACAGTCGTCGGGAACACTGAAGCTTTCTTT
J: TRBJ1-3; V: TRBV7-8; D: NA; size: NA; CDR3: CASSLGAASGNTIYF; DNA: TGTGCCAGCAGCTTAGGGGCTGCCTCTGGAAACACCATATATTTT
J: TRBJ2-7; V: TRBV7-6; D: TRBD2; size: NA; CDR3: CASSLGLAGYYEQYF; DNA: TGTGCCAGCAGCTTAGGACTAGCGGGTTACTACGAGCAGTACTTC
J: TRBJ2-7; V: TRBV5-1; D: TRBD1; size: NA; CDR3: CASIRQGTYEQYF; DNA: TGCGCCAGCATCCGACAGGGGACCTACGAGCAGTACTTC
J: TRBJ2-7; V: TRBV2; D: TRBD1; size: NA; CDR3: CASSEGWDSPYEQYF; DNA: TGTGCCAGCAGTGAAGGTTGGGACAGCCCCTACGAGCAGTACTTC
J: TRBJ2-7; V: TRBV7-8; D: TRBD2; size: NA; CDR3: CASSSPRGGGPIEQYF; DNA: TGTGCCAGCAGCTCCCCTCGGGGGGGAGGGCCTATCGAGCAGTACTTC
J: TRBJ2-7; V: TRBV6-5; D: NA; size: NA; CDR3: CASSPPGEGGHEQYF; DNA: TGTGCCAGCAGTCCCCCTGGCGAGGGAGGCCACGAGCAGTACTTC